The entry below describes one T cell receptor (beta chain). Its cognate antigen is unknown. This sample is part of a study of T-cell memory formation after mild COVID-19. Study-level points and caveats: Among clones contracting day 15 to 85, CD4/CD8 was balanced, whereas later expanders leaned CD4+.

Using its own MiXCR run on the 5' RACE reads, TCRdb lists one record per CDR3 protein. The profile shows some 440,000 distinct CDR3 sequences, 20% to 25% of them singletons. V was shortened by 1 base and J by 1 base, with 8 bases between the two germline ends. The CDR3 runs to 14 residues. Germline V gene data show CDR1 as SGDLS and CDR2 as YYNGEE. V is TRBV9 and J is TRBJ1-1, with a weak D call TRBD1 (5 bases). This clonotype was sampled from an adult woman who had mild COVID-19 (a few samples of this study predate the infection). Cell type and time point are not known. Sequences were obtained from PBMCs or a T cell subset sorted from them (not recorded which). The CDR3 loop is CASSVQGSNTEAFF. The CDR3 DNA reads TGTGCCAGCAGCGTACAGGGCTCGAACACTGAAGCTTTCTTT.